The 2 T cell receptor beta chains below were found in one sample sequenced in a study of human T cells and chemical hapten exposure. Time point described: patch test 3, about 24 weeks after DPC sensitization. Described treatment: therapeutic diphenylcyclopropenone sensitization with weekly scalp DPC. Total RNA came from unfractionated whole blood. TCRdb reanalysed the RACE reads using MiXCR and keeps one entry per CDR3 protein. The data contain tens of thousands of distinct CDR3 sequences, 9% to 9.5% of them singletons. Specimen: whole blood, collected in connection with sensitization to the hapten diphenylcyclopropenone (DPC). The origin of the receptors is a man aged 45 to 65 with alopecia areata. Some clones in this sample may be carry-over from other donors' samples.

Note on this clonotype: This clone may be a read error of a much larger clone one base away. This sequence joins TRBV6-2 or TRBV6-3 and TRBJ2-3, with unresolved D. V was clipped by 11 bases and J by 2 bases, with 14 bases between them. CDR1 and CDR2 from the germline V gene are MNHEY and SVGEGT. The CDR3 runs 13 residues. In nucleotides, the CDR3 is TGTGCCGGCACCCCGGCGACCACAGATACGCAGTATTTT. Translated, it gives CAGTPATTDTQYF.

The chain has TRBV7-2 and TRBJ2-3; TRBD2 matches 8 bases. V shed 1 base and J 4 bases; nucleotides not matched to a gene: 10. The CDR3 is 17 amino acids. Germline CDR1 is SGHTA and CDR2 is FQGNSA. The CDR3 here is CASSLGLAPNVADTQYF. CDR3 bases: TGTGCCAGCAGCTTAGGACTAGCGCCGAACGTAGCAGATACGCAGTATTTT.